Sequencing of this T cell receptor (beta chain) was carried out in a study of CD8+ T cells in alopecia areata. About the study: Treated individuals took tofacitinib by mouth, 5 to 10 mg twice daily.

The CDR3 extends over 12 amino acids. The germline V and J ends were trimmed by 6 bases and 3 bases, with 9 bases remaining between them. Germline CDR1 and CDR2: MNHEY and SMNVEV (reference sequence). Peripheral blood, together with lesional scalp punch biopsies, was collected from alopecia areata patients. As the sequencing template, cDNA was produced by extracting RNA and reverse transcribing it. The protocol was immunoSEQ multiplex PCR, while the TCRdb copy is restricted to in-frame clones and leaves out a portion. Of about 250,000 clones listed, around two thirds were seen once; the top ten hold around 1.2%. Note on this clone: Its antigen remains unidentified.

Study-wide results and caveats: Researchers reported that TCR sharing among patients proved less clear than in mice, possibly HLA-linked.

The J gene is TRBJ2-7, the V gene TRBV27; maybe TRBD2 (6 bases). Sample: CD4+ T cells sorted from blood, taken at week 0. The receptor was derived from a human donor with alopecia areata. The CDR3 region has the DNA TGTGCCAGCAGAAGACTAGGCTACGAGCAGTACTTC. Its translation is CASRRLGYEQYF.